The next 18 T cell receptor beta chains were all read from a single sample in a study of control samples from healthy donors and cancer patients. Here immunoSEQ multiplex PCR was the method, and the copy in TCRdb shows in-frame clones only, minus some. The data show some 110,000 clones, 83% seen once. Source material: blood. The receptors here all came from a woman aged 50 to 60 in good health.

V is TRBV6-6 and J is TRBJ1-1; 8 bases are shared with TRBD1. Germline V gives CDR1 MNHNY, CDR2 SVGAGI (reference sequence). This CDR3 region has 16 residues. J gave up 1 base and V 2 bases, and 6 bases lay outside the gene matches. This chain's CDR3 is CASSYTRQGWNTEAFF. CDR3 nucleotide sequence: TGTGCCAGCAGTTACACCCGACAGGGGTGGAACACTGAAGCTTTCTTT.

This chain connects TRBV2 to TRBJ2-7, with D possibly matching TRBD1 (6 bases). Germline V gene data show CDR1 as SNHLY and CDR2 as FYNNEI. The CDR3 covers 14 residues. Trimming took off 6 bases at V and 4 bases at J, with 16 bases between the two ends. The CDR3 loop is CASRETGHTYEQYF. The DNA of the CDR3 is TGTGCCAGCAGAGAGACGGGACACACTTACGAGCAGTACTTC.

The rearrangement joins TRBV12-3 or TRBV12-4 to TRBJ1-1; D is undetermined. The V end lost 2 bases, the J end lost 2 bases, and 3 bases lay between the germline ends. CDR3 length: 12 residues. In DNA, the CDR3 is TGTGCCAGCAGTTTATTTAACACTGAAGCTTTCTTT. It yields the protein CASSLFNTEAFF.

The rearrangement links TRBV11-2 to TRBJ1-1; no firm D call. The CDR3 is 12 amino acids. V was cut by 5 bases and J by 0 bases, with 4 bases left in between. Germline-derived CDR1 and CDR2 are SGHAT and FQNNGV. CDR3: CASSEMNTEAFF. CDR3 DNA: TGTGCCAGCAGCGAGATGAACACTGAAGCTTTCTTT.

V is TRBV6-5 and J is TRBJ1-5, with 7 bases lining up with TRBD1. The CDR3 sequence is 14 residues long. V trimming: 8 bases; J trimming: 1 base; junction bases outside the gene matches: 5. CDR1 is MNHEY and CDR2 is SVGAGI in the germline V gene. CDR3 protein: CASRETGSNQPQHF. CDR3 DNA: TGTGCCAGCCGGGAGACAGGGAGCAATCAGCCCCAGCATTTT.

The rearrangement joins TRBV6-1 to TRBJ1-5, with D possibly matching TRBD1 (5 bases). Germline V gene data show CDR1 as MNHNS and CDR2 as SASEGT. The CDR3 is made up of 15 amino acids. Trimming removed 3 bases at V and 6 bases at J, with 15 bases between. Here the CDR3 reads CASSEGREGSQPQHF. In DNA, the CDR3 is TGTGCCAGCAGTGAGGGCAGGGAAGGGAGTCAGCCCCAGCATTTT.

The chain links TRBV28 to TRBJ2-2; possibly TRBD2 for D (6 bases). Trimming took 7 bases from V and 2 from J, leaving 17 bases between them. The CDR3 length is 16 residues. Germline V lookup: CDR1 MDHEN, CDR2 SYDVKM. The chain's CDR3 is CASNLHGTVNTGELFF. DNA of the CDR3: TGTGCCAGCAACCTTCATGGGACTGTAAACACCGGGGAGCTGTTTTTT.

The rearrangement joins TRBV7-2 to TRBJ2-6; D is unresolved. The V gene lost 0 bases and the J gene lost 0 bases, with 12 bases spanning the gap. Germline V gene lookup returns CDR1 SGHTA and CDR2 FQGNSA. The CDR3 is 18 amino acids. In nucleotides, the CDR3 is TGTGCCAGCAGCTTAGCCGGCATTTCCTCCTCTGGGGCCAACGTCCTGACTTTC. The encoded protein is CASSLAGISSSGANVLTF.

V usage is TRBV18 and J usage is TRBJ2-1; D perhaps matches TRBD2 (5 bases). V lost 4 bases, J lost 7 bases, and 11 bases lay in between. There are 13 residues in the CDR3. Germline V gene data show CDR1 as KGHSH and CDR2 as LQKENI. DNA of the CDR3: TGTGCCAGCTCACTTAACCAGCGGAATGAGCAGTTCTTC. It is translated as CASSLNQRNEQFF.

CDR3: CASSPGGRIETQYF. CDR3 DNA: TGTGCCAGCAGTCCCGGTGGACGAATCGAGACCCAGTACTTC. This chain joins TRBV2 and TRBJ2-5; D is unclear. CDR1 and CDR2 from the germline V gene are SNHLY and FYNNEI. This CDR3 contains 14 residues. V shed 5 bases and J shed 5 bases, with 15 bases lying between them. The whole variable domain, filled in from reference TRBV2 and TRBJ2-5, reads EPEVTQTPSHQVTQMGQEVILRCVPISNHLYFYWYRQILGQKVEFLVSFYNNEISEKSEIFDDQFSVERPDGSNFTLKIRSTKLEDSAMYFCASSPGGRIETQYFGPGTRLLVL.

The chain recombines TRBV11-2 with TRBJ2-3, with 9 bases fitting TRBD2. V shed 4 bases and J 4 bases; nucleotides not matched to a gene: 9. Per germline, CDR1 SGHAT and CDR2 FQNNGV. The CDR3 extends over 16 amino acids. CDR3 loop: CASSSGAGGPADTQYF. In nucleotides, the CDR3 is TGTGCCAGCAGCTCAGGAGCGGGGGGCCCTGCAGATACGCAGTATTTT.

The rearrangement uses TRBV21-1 and TRBJ1-3; the table's D call, TRBD1, was not checked against the DNA. TRBV21-1 counts as a pseudogene. CDR3 length equals 18 residues. CDR3 residues: CASSKRTVADRGGNTIYF. Written as DNA, the CDR3 is TGTGCCAGCAGCAAACGTACCGTGGCGGACAGGGGAGGAAACACCATATATTTT.

This sequence joins TRBV27 and TRBJ2-1; 10 nucleotides align to TRBD2. Germline trimming cut 5 bases from V and 8 bases from J; bases unmatched to any gene: 6. This CDR3 contains 14 residues. In germline, CDR1 is MNHEY, CDR2 SMNVEV (reference sequence). The CDR3 region has the DNA TGTGCCAGCAGTCCAATAGGGACTAGCGATGAGCAGTTCTTC. Residues: CASSPIGTSDEQFF.

CDR3 sequence reads: CASGTGTMNTEAFF. The CDR3 DNA reads as TGTGCCAGTGGGACAGGGACCATGAACACTGAAGCTTTCTTT. This chain joins TRBV9 and TRBJ1-1, with 9 bases lining up with TRBD1. The CDR3 covers 14 residues. Unmatched junction bases numbered 5, after V lost 8 bases and J lost 0 bases. The germline V gene encodes CDR1 SGDLS and CDR2 YYNGEE.

The chain joins TRBV7-9 to TRBJ2-3; the D gene is possibly TRBD1 (6 bases). The V end was cut by 1 base, the J end by 7 bases, with 21 bases between. Germline CDR1 SEHNR, CDR2 FQNEAQ (reference sequence). CDR3 length: 17 amino acids. The CDR3 is CASSLDWWGPGSHTQYF. In DNA form, the CDR3 reads TGTGCCAGCAGCTTAGATTGGTGGGGGCCGGGTAGTCATACGCAGTATTTT.

This clone was counted a few times. The chain uses TRBV28 and TRBJ1-1; D is unclear. CDR1 is MDHEN, CDR2 SYDVKM, per germline. This CDR3 spans 16 amino acids. V was cut by 6 bases and J by 1 base, with 18 bases left in between. Written as DNA, the CDR3 is TGTGCCAGCAGCTCACTCATACAGCTGCCGAACACTGAAGCTTTCTTT. As protein: CASSSLIQLPNTEAFF.

V gene TRBV18 combines with J gene TRBJ1-2, with a weak D call TRBD1 (5 bases). CDR1 is KGHSH, CDR2 LQKENI, per germline. CDR3 length: 16 amino acids. Deletions cut 0 bases from V and 6 bases from J, with 17 bases between. Here the CDR3 DNA reads TGTGCCAGCTCACCACCGACGCAGGGCGGTATAAATGGCTACACCTTC. Protein product: CASSPPTQGGINGYTF.

This clone was recorded only once. For the CDR3, the DNA is TGTGCCTGGACCAGACTAGCGGGAGGTGCCTACAATGAGCAGTTCTTC. Translated, it gives CAWTRLAGGAYNEQFF. V and J are TRBV30 and TRBJ2-1, with 13 bases aligning to TRBD2. The CDR3 is 16 residues long. V lost 4 bases to trimming and J lost 2 bases; unmatched junction nucleotides: 5. Germline assignment: CDR1 GTSNPN and CDR2 SVGIG (reference sequence).